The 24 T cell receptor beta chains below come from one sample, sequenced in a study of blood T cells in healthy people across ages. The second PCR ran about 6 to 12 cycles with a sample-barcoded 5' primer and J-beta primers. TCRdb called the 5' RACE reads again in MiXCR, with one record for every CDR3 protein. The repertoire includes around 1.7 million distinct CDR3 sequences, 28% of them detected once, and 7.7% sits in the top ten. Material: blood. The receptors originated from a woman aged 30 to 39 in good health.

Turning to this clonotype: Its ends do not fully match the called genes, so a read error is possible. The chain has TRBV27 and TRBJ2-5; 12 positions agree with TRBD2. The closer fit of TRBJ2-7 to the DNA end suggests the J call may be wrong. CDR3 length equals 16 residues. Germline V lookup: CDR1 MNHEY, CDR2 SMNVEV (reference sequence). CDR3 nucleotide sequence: TGTGCCGGCAGTTTATCTAGACGGACTAGCGGGGACGAGCAGTACTTC. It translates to CAGSLSRRTSGDEQYF.

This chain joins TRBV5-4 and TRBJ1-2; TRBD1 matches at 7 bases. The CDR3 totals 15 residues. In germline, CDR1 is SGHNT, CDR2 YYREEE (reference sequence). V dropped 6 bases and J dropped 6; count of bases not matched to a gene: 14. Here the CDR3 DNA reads TGTGCCAGCAACTTATTTGGACAGGAGAAAGATGGCTACACCTTC. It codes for CASNLFGQEKDGYTF.

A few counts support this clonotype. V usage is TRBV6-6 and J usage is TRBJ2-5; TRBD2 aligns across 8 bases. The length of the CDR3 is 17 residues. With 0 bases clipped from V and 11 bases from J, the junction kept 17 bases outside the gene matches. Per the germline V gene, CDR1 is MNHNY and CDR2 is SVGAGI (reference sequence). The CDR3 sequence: CASSYSSLSGGNNEQYF. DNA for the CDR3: TGTGCCAGCAGTTACTCGAGTTTGTCGGGAGGGAACAATGAGCAGTACTTC.

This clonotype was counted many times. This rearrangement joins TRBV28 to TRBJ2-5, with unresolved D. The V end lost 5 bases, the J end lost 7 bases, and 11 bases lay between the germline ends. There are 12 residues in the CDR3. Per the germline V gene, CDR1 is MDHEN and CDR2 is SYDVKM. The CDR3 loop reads CASSPYSGTQYF. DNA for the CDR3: TGTGCCAGCAGTCCCTACTCGGGGACCCAGTACTTC.

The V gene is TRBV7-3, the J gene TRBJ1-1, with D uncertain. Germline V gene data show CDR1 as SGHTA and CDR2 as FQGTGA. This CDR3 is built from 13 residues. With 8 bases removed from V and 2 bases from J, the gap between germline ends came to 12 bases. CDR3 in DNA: TGTGCCAGCGGTACCGACGGAAACACTGAAGCTTTCTTT. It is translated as CASGTDGNTEAFF.

DNA for the CDR3: TGTGCCAGCAGCGTACAGGCGATGAACACTGAAGCTTTCTTT. Translated: CASSVQAMNTEAFF. This rearrangement joins TRBV7-9 to TRBJ1-1; D might be TRBD1 (5 bases). CDR3 length: 14 amino acids. CDR1 and CDR2 from the germline V gene are SEHNR and FQNEAQ (reference sequence). Deletions cut 5 bases from V and 0 bases from J, with 10 bases between.

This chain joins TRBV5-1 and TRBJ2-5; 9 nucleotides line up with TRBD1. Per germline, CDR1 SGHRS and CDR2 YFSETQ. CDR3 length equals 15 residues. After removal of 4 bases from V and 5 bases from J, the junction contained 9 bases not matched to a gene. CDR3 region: CASSGGTGKLETQYF. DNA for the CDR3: TGCGCCAGCAGCGGGGGGACAGGGAAGCTGGAGACCCAGTACTTC.

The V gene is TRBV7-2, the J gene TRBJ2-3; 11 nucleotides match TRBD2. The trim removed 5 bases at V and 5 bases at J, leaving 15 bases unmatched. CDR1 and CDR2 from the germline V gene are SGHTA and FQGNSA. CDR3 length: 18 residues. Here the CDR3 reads CASSRTQIAGGPGDTQYF. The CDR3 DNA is TGTGCCAGCAGCCGGACCCAAATAGCGGGGGGGCCCGGAGATACGCAGTATTTT.

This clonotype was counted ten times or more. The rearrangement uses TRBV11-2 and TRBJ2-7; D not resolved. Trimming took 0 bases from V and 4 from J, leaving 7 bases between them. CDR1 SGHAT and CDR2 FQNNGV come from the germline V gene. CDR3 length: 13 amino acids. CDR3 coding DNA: TGTGCCAGCAGCTTAGAGGACGAATACGAGCAGTACTTC. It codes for CASSLEDEYEQYF.

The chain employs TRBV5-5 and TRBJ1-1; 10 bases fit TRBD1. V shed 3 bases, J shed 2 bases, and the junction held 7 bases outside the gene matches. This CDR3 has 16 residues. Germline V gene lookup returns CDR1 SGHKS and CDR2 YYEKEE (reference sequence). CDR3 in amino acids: CASSSGTGAINTEAFF. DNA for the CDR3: TGTGCCAGCAGCTCCGGGACAGGGGCGATAAACACTGAAGCTTTCTTT.

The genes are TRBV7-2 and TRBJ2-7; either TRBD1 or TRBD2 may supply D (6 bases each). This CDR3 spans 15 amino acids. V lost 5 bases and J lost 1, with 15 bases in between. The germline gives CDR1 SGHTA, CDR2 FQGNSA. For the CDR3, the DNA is TGTGCCAGCAGCCGAAACGGGGGCGCTTCCTACGAGCAGTACTTC. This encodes CASSRNGGASYEQYF.

The CDR3 region has the DNA TGTGCCAGCAGATGGGGACAAGACTACGAGCAGTACTTC. It specifies CASRWGQDYEQYF. The V gene is TRBV7-9, the J gene TRBJ2-7; possible D gene TRBD1, 6 bases. V was pared by 6 bases and J by 3 bases, with 12 bases between. This CDR3 comprises 13 residues. Germline lookup yields CDR1 SEHNR and CDR2 FQNEAQ (reference sequence).

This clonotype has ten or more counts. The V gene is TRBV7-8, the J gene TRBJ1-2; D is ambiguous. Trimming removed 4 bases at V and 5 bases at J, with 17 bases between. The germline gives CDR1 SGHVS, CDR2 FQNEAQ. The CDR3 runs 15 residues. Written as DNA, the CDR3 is TGTGCCAGCAGCTCGACCCAGAGCTTAAGTTATGGCTACACCTTC. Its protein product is CASSSTQSLSYGYTF.

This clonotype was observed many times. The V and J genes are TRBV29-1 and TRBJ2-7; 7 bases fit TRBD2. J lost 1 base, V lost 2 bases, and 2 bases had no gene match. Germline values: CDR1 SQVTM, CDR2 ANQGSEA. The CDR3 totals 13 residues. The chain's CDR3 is CSVELAASYEQYF. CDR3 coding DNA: TGCAGCGTTGAACTAGCGGCTTCCTACGAGCAGTACTTC.

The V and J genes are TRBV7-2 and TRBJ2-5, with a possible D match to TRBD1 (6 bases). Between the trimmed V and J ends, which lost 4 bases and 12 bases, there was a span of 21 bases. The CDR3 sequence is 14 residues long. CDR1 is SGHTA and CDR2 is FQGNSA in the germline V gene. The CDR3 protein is CASSSRVGARNKYF. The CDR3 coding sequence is TGTGCCAGCAGCTCCCGGGTGGGGGCCCGGAATAAGTACTTC.

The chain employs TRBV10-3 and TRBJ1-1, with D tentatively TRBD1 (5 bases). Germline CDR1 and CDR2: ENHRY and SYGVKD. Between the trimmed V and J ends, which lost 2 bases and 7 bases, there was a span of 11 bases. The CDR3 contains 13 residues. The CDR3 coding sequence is TGTGCCATCAGTGAGAAAGGGACCTTTGAAGCTTTCTTT. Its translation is CAISEKGTFEAFF.

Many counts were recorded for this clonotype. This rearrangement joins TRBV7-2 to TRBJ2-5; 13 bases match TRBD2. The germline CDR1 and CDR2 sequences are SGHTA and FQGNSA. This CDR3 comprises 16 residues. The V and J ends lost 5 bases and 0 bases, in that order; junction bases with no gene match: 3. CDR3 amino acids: CASSTLAGGYQETQYF. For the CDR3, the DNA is TGTGCCAGCAGCACACTAGCGGGAGGGTACCAAGAGACCCAGTACTTC.

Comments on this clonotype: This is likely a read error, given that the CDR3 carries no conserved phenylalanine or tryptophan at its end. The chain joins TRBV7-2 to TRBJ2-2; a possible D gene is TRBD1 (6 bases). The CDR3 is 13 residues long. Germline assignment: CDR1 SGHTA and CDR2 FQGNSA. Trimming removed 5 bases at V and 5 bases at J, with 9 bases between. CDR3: CASSLRGTGELFV. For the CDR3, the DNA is TGTGCCAGCAGCCTCAGGGGAACCGGGGAGCTGTTTGTT.

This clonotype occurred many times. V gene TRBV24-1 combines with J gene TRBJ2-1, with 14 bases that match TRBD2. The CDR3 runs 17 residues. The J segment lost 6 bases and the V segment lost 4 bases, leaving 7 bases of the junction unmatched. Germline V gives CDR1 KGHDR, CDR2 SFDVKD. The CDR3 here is CATSDNPGTSGSNEQFF. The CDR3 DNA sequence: TGTGCCACCAGTGACAACCCCGGGACTAGCGGGAGCAATGAGCAGTTCTTC.

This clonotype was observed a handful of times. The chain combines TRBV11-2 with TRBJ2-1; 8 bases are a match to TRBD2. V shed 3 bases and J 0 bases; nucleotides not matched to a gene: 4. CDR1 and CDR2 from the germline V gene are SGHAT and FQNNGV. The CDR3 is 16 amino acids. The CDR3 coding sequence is TGTGCCAGCAGCTTTAGTACTAGCGGCTCCTACAATGAGCAGTTCTTC. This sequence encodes CASSFSTSGSYNEQFF.

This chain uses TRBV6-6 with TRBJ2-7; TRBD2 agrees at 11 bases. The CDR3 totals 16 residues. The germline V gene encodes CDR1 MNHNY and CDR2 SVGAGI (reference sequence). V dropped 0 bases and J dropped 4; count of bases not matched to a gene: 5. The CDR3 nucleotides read TGTGCCAGCAGTTACTCGATAGCGGGGGGGCGGTACGAGCAGTACTTC. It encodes CASSYSIAGGRYEQYF.

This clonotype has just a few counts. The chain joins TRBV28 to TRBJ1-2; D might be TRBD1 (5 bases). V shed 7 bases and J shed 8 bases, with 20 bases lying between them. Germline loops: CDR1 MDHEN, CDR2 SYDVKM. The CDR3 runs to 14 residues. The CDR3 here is CASTRGGEGWGYTF. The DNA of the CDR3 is TGTGCCAGCACCCGTGGAGGGGAGGGCTGGGGCTACACCTTC.

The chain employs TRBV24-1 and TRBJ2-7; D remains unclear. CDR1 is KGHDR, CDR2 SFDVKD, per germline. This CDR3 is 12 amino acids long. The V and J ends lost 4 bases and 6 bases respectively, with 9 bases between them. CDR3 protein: CATSDPQSEQYF. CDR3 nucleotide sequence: TGTGCCACCAGTGACCCGCAGTCCGAGCAGTACTTC.

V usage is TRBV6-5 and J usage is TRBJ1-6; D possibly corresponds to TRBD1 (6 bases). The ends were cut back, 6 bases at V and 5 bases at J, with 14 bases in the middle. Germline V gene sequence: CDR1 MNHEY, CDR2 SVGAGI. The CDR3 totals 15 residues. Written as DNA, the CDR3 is TGTGCCAGCAGGGGGTTGACAGGTCATAATTCACCCCTCCACTTT. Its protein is CASRGLTGHNSPLHF.